This T cell receptor (beta chain) derives from a study of blood T cell repertoires in COVID-19. On the study more broadly: Whether acute or convalescent, the COVID-19 samples came from the United States, Italy and Spain. PBMCs, B-cell-depleted T cells, or T cells were the source of the cDNA or gDNA that made up the material.

Per the original methods: Nucleated cell counts were estimated from reference gene primer amplification. This table comes from immunoSEQ multiplex PCR, and its TCRdb copy is limited to in-frame clones, with some not included. V and J calls and clone size are those listed in that table; D and trimming were worked out from the DNA. This sample yields 470,000 or so clones, of which around 88% are seen a single time; around 4.5% belongs to the top ten. Per germline, CDR1 MNHEY and CDR2 SMNVEV (reference sequence). There are 14 residues in the CDR3. V was shortened by 5 bases and J by 8 bases, with 18 bases between the two germline ends.

Sequenced input: peripheral blood. This TCR came from a woman under 40 with acute or convalescent COVID-19. The rearrangement joins TRBV27 to TRBJ1-2; D is possibly TRBD1 (6 bases). The CDR3 coding sequence is TGTGCCAGCAGTCCTTACCGGGACACCGTCGGCTACACCTTC. Its translation is CASSPYRDTVGYTF.